The rows below give T cell receptor beta chains drawn from one sample of a study of Graves' ophthalmopathy and Graves' hyperthyroidism. A single record per CDR3 protein comes from TCRdb applying MiXCR to the multiplex PCR reads. The data contain a few hundred thousand distinct CDR3 sequences, about 35% of them seen just once; the ten biggest clones take up about 4.1%. Sequenced sample: peripheral blood or thyroid tissue (not recorded which). All receptors derive from an adult man with Graves' hyperthyroidism. The CDR3 runs from the conserved cysteine through the conserved F or W. Each record gives: CDR3 length, V gene, D gene, clone size, J gene, CDR3 protein, CDR3 DNA. The D gene is left open where the match is weak. Size tells how often a clone was seen (once, few, many) or the class of an expanded clone, and some rows leave it out.

length: 13
V: TRBV6-5
D: NA
size: NA
J: TRBJ2-7
CDR3: CASRSPLRTEQYF
DNA: TGTGCCAGCAGAAGCCCTCTCAGAACCGAGCAGTACTTC

length: 16
V: TRBV7-8
D: TRBD1
size: few
J: TRBJ2-7
CDR3: CASSFSAGTVSYEQYF
DNA: TGTGCCAGCAGCTTTAGTGCCGGGACAGTCTCCTACGAGCAGTACTTC

length: 14
V: TRBV12-3/TRBV12-4
D: NA
size: many
J: TRBJ2-7
CDR3: CASSLRDWYYEQYF
DNA: TGTGCCAGCAGCTTAAGGGACTGGTACTACGAGCAGTACTTC

length: 15
V: TRBV20-1
D: TRBD2
size: NA
J: TRBJ2-5
CDR3: CSASPTSGVQETQYF
DNA: TGCAGTGCTAGTCCGACTAGCGGGGTGCAAGAGACCCAGTACTTC

length: 13
V: TRBV28
D: NA
size: many
J: TRBJ1-2
CDR3: CASSTPPGYGYTF
DNA: TGTGCCAGCAGTACCCCGCCCGGGTATGGCTACACCTTC

length: 17
V: TRBV2
D: TRBD1
size: NA
J: TRBJ1-2
CDR3: CASSYPRQGAVPYGYTF
DNA: TGTGCCAGCAGTTACCCCCGGCAGGGGGCGGTCCCCTATGGCTACACCTTC

length: 17
V: TRBV15
D: TRBD1
size: NA
J: TRBJ1-4
CDR3: CATSRSSGTGGFEKLFF
DNA: TGTGCCACCAGCAGATCCAGCGGGACAGGGGGCTTTGAAAAACTGTTTTTT

length: 16
V: TRBV9
D: NA
size: few
J: TRBJ1-1
CDR3: CASSPEGPRGNTEAFF
DNA: TGTGCCAGCAGTCCAGAGGGGCCTCGGGGGAACACTGAAGCTTTCTTT

length: 14
V: TRBV2
D: TRBD1
size: NA
J: TRBJ1-4
CDR3: CARSSGTGSEKLFF
DNA: TGTGCCAGAAGCTCCGGGACAGGGTCGGAAAAACTGTTTTTT

length: 14
V: TRBV30
D: NA
size: few
J: TRBJ1-2
CDR3: CAWSDEGRAYGYTF
DNA: TGTGCCTGGAGTGACGAGGGGCGGGCCTATGGCTACACCTTC

length: 13
V: TRBV20-1
D: TRBD2
size: many
J: TRBJ2-7
CDR3: CSASAGGLHEQYF
DNA: TGCAGTGCTAGTGCGGGAGGGCTGCACGAGCAGTACTTC

length: 10
V: TRBV12-3/TRBV12-4
D: NA
size: NA
J: TRBJ1-2
CDR3: CTSRGYGYTF
DNA: TGTACCAGCAGGGGTTATGGCTACACCTTC

length: 14
V: TRBV12-3/TRBV12-4
D: NA
size: many
J: TRBJ1-2
CDR3: CASSLFQRMDGYTF
DNA: TGTGCCAGCAGTCTCTTTCAACGTATGGATGGCTACACCTTC

length: 15
V: TRBV7-8
D: TRBD1
size: NA
J: TRBJ2-6
CDR3: CASSLDRSWANVLTF
DNA: TGTGCCAGCAGCTTGGACAGGAGCTGGGCCAACGTCCTGACTTTC

length: 15
V: TRBV29-1
D: NA
size: many
J: TRBJ2-5
CDR3: CSVDAPRGVQETQYF
DNA: TGCAGCGTTGATGCCCCAAGGGGGGTACAAGAGACCCAGTACTTC

length: 16
V: TRBV5-1
D: TRBD2
size: many
J: TRBJ2-2
CDR3: CASTSGISWGTGELFF
DNA: TGCGCCAGCACTAGCGGGATTAGCTGGGGCACCGGGGAGCTGTTTTTT

length: 13
V: TRBV12-3/TRBV12-4
D: TRBD1
size: many
J: TRBJ1-1
CDR3: CASSLGQGAEAFF
DNA: TGTGCCAGCAGTTTGGGACAGGGCGCTGAAGCTTTCTTT

length: 12
V: TRBV2
D: NA
size: many
J: TRBJ1-2
CDR3: CASSEASYGYTF
DNA: TGTGCCAGCAGTGAAGCCAGCTATGGCTACACCTTC

length: 16
V: TRBV12-3/TRBV12-4
D: NA
size: once
J: TRBJ1-2
CDR3: CASSVPTRQALYGYTF
DNA: TGTGCCAGCAGTGTACCCACCCGACAGGCCCTTTATGGCTACACCTTC

length: 15
V: TRBV7-9
D: NA
size: NA
J: TRBJ1-6
CDR3: CASSQTSGGFSPLHF
DNA: TGTGCCAGCAGCCAAACTAGCGGGGGGTTTTCACCCCTCCACTTT

length: 14
V: TRBV29-1
D: NA
size: few
J: TRBJ2-3
CDR3: CSAAGQTSTDTQYF
DNA: TGCAGCGCCGCGGGACAGACTAGCACAGATACGCAGTATTTT

length: 13
V: TRBV10-3
D: TRBD1
size: NA
J: TRBJ2-5
CDR3: CAITRGYQETQYF
DNA: TGTGCCATCACCAGGGGGTACCAAGAGACCCAGTACTTC

length: 17
V: TRBV29-1
D: NA
size: once
J: TRBJ1-1
CDR3: CSVKGTSGSAQNTEAFF
DNA: TGCAGCGTTAAAGGGACTAGCGGGAGCGCCCAGAACACTGAAGCTTTCTTT

length: 15
V: TRBV6-6
D: NA
size: NA
J: TRBJ1-5
CDR3: CASRPRGSNNQPQHF
DNA: TGTGCCAGCAGACCCCGGGGTAGTAACAATCAGCCCCAGCATTTT

length: 16
V: TRBV5-5
D: NA
size: once
J: TRBJ2-5
CDR3: CASSPNDRDRQETQYF
DNA: TGTGCCAGCTCACCTAATGATAGAGACAGACAAGAGACCCAGTACTTC

length: 15
V: TRBV2
D: TRBD2
size: NA
J: TRBJ2-3
CDR3: CASSASGGRKDTQYF
DNA: TGTGCCAGCAGCGCTAGCGGGGGAAGGAAAGATACGCAGTATTTT

length: 10
V: TRBV7-9
D: TRBD1
size: many
J: TRBJ2-1
CDR3: CAGSGTGATF
DNA: TGTGCCGGTTCCGGGACAGGGGCCACGTTC

length: 13
V: TRBV2
D: NA
size: NA
J: TRBJ1-2
CDR3: CASSPSRNYGYTF
DNA: TGTGCCAGCTCACCTAGCAGGAACTATGGCTACACCTTC

length: 13
V: TRBV10-3
D: NA
size: many
J: TRBJ1-1
CDR3: CAISESGGFRAFF
DNA: TGTGCCATCAGTGAGTCGGGGGGGTTTAGGGCTTTCTTT

length: 15
V: TRBV7-2
D: NA
size: many
J: TRBJ2-5
CDR3: CASSPALSQPETQYF
DNA: TGTGCCAGCAGCCCAGCCCTCTCGCAGCCAGAGACCCAGTACTTC

length: 16
V: TRBV7-9
D: TRBD1
size: many
J: TRBJ1-2
CDR3: CASSPRRVDRVNGYTF
DNA: TGTGCCAGCAGCCCCCGTCGAGTAGACAGGGTGAATGGCTACACCTTC

length: 12
V: TRBV2
D: NA
size: NA
J: TRBJ1-5
CDR3: CASTHGGQPQHF
DNA: TGTGCCAGCACCCACGGGGGACAGCCCCAGCATTTT

length: 17
V: TRBV7-3
D: NA
size: NA
J: TRBJ1-1
CDR3: CASSLARGRTMNTEAFF
DNA: TGTGCCAGCAGCTTAGCCCGGGGCCGGACCATGAACACTGAAGCTTTCTTT

length: 15
V: TRBV5-1
D: NA
size: few
J: TRBJ2-2
CDR3: CASSLSSRNTGELFF
DNA: TGCGCCAGCAGCTTGTCTAGCCGAAACACCGGGGAGCTGTTTTTT

length: 13
V: TRBV12-5
D: NA
size: many
J: TRBJ1-1
CDR3: CASGFGHGTEAFF
DNA: TGTGCTAGTGGTTTCGGTCACGGCACTGAAGCTTTCTTT

length: 15
V: TRBV5-8
D: TRBD1
size: NA
J: TRBJ1-5
CDR3: CASSSGGAGGQPQHF
DNA: TGTGCCAGCAGCTCGGGGGGGGCAGGGGGACAGCCCCAGCATTTT

length: 14
V: TRBV24-1
D: NA
size: NA
J: TRBJ2-2
CDR3: CATSRTDYTGELFF
DNA: TGTGCCACCAGTAGGACAGATTACACCGGGGAGCTGTTTTTT

length: 16
V: TRBV2
D: TRBD1
size: few
J: TRBJ1-5
CDR3: CASSRFGQGAHQPQHF
DNA: TGTGCCAGCAGTAGATTTGGACAGGGGGCCCATCAGCCCCAGCATTTT

length: 14
V: TRBV20-1
D: TRBD2
size: NA
J: TRBJ2-7
CDR3: CSAGLAGGPHEQYF
DNA: TGCAGTGCTGGACTAGCGGGGGGGCCCCACGAGCAGTACTTC

length: 13
V: TRBV7-9
D: NA
size: many
J: TRBJ1-3
CDR3: CASCRVPGNTIYF
DNA: TGTGCCAGTTGCAGGGTACCTGGAAACACCATATATTTT

length: 13
V: TRBV7-9
D: NA
size: many
J: TRBJ2-7
CDR3: CASSGGSSYEQYF
DNA: TGTGCCAGCAGCGGGGGGAGCTCCTACGAGCAGTACTTC

length: 16
V: TRBV5-1
D: NA
size: many
J: TRBJ1-2
CDR3: CASSLDTGLTGYGYTF
DNA: TGCGCCAGCAGCTTGGACACAGGGTTAACGGGCTATGGCTACACCTTC

length: 10
V: TRBV20-1
D: NA
size: NA
J: TRBJ1-1
CDR3: CSARDVAGVF
DNA: TGCAGTGCTAGAGATGTAGCGGGAGTTTTT